This T cell receptor beta chain was observed in a study of persistence of HIV-infected CD4 T cells. Background on the study: A median of roughly 8 years of suppressive ART preceded sampling.

A remark on this clone: Its antigen remains unidentified.

Trimming left V 6 bases short and J 2 bases short, with 16 bases between. Germline-derived CDR1 and CDR2 are SGDLS and YYNGEE. This CDR3 spans 15 amino acids. Cells were stimulated with CMV-infected fibroblast lysates at 10 ug/mL. Sorted nonresponding memory CD4+ T cells were CD40L-negative, CD69-negative, CD45RO-high. Undetectable plasma HIV-1 RNA below 50 copies/mL lasted at least 4 years. This was the immunoSEQ version 4 assay in survey mode. TCRdb keeps only in-frame clones here, not all; method: immunoSEQ multiplex PCR. There are around 48,000 clones in the sample; about 80% occur only once, and approximately 3% lies in the top ten.

V gene TRBV9 combines with J gene TRBJ2-3, with D possibly matching TRBD1 (5 bases). This TCR came from an adult man with HIV who was CMV-seropositive. Sequenced here: CD4+ T cells sorted from PBMCs after approximately 19-hour stimulation, sampled from a patient who received antiretroviral therapy. This CDR3 is CASTLTALDTDTQYF. The CDR3 DNA reads as TGTGCCAGCACCTTGACAGCCCTTGACACAGATACGCAGTATTTT.